The entry that follows covers one T cell receptor beta chain sequence. Its specificity is not known. The source of the sample is a study of T cell responses to AZD1222 COVID-19 vaccine. Study-level results: Receipt of two AZD1222 doses was followed by a rise in Spike-specific TCR breadth and depth.

Clones were sequenced by immunoSEQ multiplex PCR, and TCRdb holds only the in-frame ones, with some missing. Found here are 90,000 to 130,000 clones, approximately 90% of them singletons; the top ten hold around 3.3%. V was pared by 6 bases and J by 1 base, with 15 bases between. Germline V gene lookup returns CDR1 SGHNT and CDR2 YENEEA. This CDR3 is built from 15 residues. The receptor's source is an adult in good health. The chain uses TRBV11-3 and TRBJ2-5; D perhaps matches TRBD2 (7 bases). Specimen: peripheral blood, collected on day 0 of AZD1222 vaccination. The CDR3 is CASSVGGGRQETQYF. For the CDR3, the DNA is TGTGCCAGCAGTGTAGGCGGGGGCCGCCAAGAGACCCAGTACTTC.